This T cell receptor beta chain came from a study of cytomegalovirus exposure and HLA in healthy donors. Findings and caveats of the study: TCR beta sequences reportedly predicted most subjects' HLA-A and HLA-B alleles accurately. Cytomegalovirus-associated TCR beta chains were listed, numbering some 170.

The CDR3 is made up of 12 amino acids. From germline, CDR1 is SEHNR and CDR2 FQNEAQ (reference sequence). Trimming removed 1 base from V and 5 bases from J, with 5 bases in between. Researchers ran the PCR with 60 Vbeta and 13 Jbeta primers. Profiled with immunoSEQ multiplex PCR; TCRdb holds only in-frame clones, not every one. The sample consists of 150,000 to 200,000 clones, 68% of them appearing once. About this clone: Antigen specificity is unknown.

Healthy bone marrow donors made up the donors. Sample: PBMCs. The source is a man aged 50-60 years in good health and CMV-seronegative. The chain links TRBV7-9 to TRBJ1-2; D ambiguous. In DNA form, the CDR3 reads TGTGCCAGCAGCTTAGTAGATTATGGCTACACCTTC. This codes for CASSLVDYGYTF.